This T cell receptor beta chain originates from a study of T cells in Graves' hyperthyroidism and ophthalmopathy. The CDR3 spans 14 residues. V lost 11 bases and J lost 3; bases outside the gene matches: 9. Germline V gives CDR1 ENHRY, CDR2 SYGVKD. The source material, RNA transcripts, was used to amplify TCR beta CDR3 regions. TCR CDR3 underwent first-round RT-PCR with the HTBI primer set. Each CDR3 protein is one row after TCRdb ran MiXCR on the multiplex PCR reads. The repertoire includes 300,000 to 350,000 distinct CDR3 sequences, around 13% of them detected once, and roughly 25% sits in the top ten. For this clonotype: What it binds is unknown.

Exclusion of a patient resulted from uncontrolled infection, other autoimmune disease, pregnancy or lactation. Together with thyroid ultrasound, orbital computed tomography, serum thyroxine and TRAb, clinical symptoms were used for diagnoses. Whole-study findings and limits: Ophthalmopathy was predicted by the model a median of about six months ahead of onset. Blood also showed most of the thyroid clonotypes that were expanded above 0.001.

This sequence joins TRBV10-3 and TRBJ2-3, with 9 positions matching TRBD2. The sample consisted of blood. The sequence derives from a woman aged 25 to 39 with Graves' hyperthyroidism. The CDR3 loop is CAVGWREGTDTQYF. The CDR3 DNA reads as TGTGCCGTTGGGTGGCGGGAGGGGACAGATACGCAGTATTTT.